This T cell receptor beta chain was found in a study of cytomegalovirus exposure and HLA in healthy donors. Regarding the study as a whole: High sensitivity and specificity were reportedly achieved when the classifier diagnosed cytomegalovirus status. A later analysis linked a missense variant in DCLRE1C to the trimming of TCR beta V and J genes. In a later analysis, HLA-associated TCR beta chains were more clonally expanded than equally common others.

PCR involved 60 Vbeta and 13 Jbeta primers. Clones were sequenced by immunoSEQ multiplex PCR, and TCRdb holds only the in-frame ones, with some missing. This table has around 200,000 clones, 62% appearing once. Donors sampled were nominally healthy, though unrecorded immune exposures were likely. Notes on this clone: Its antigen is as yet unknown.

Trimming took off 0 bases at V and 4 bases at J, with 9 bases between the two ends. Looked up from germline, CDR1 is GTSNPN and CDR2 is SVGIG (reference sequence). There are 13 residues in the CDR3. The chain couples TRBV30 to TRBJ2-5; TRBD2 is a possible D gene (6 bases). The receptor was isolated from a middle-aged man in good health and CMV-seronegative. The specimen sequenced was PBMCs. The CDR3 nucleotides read TGTGCCTGGAGTGTACTGGGAGGAGAGACCCAGTACTTC. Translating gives CAWSVLGGETQYF.